This TCR beta chain comes out of a study of cytomegalovirus exposure and HLA in healthy donors. Notes on this clone: Its antigen remains unidentified. The same CDR3 arises from other DNA sequences in this sample as well.

CDR3 size: 14 residues. Trimming removed 1 base from V and 0 bases from J; junction bases left unmatched: 0. Germline V CDR1 and CDR2: SGHDT, YYEEEE. Study-wide results and caveats: According to a later analysis, most TCR beta chains associated with CMV appeared HLA-restricted. TRBV6-2, TRBV6-3 and some other V segments were unresolvable in 87-base-pair reads. TCR beta sequences numbering under 20,000 were associated with HLA alleles at 0.05 false discovery rate in a later analysis. With high specificity and sensitivity, the classifier reportedly diagnosed cytomegalovirus status.

Both 60 Vbeta primers and 13 Jbeta primers went into the PCR. Profiled with immunoSEQ multiplex PCR; TCRdb holds only in-frame clones, not every one. The sample lists about 150,000 clones; 80% were seen once. This sequence joins TRBV5-6 and TRBJ1-1; 7 bases fit TRBD1. The source of this sequence is a man aged 30 to 45 in good health and CMV-seropositive. The sequenced material came from PBMCs. The CDR3 region is CASSLTGVNTEAFF. The CDR3 DNA follows: TGTGCCAGCAGCTTGACAGGGGTGAACACTGAAGCTTTCTTT.